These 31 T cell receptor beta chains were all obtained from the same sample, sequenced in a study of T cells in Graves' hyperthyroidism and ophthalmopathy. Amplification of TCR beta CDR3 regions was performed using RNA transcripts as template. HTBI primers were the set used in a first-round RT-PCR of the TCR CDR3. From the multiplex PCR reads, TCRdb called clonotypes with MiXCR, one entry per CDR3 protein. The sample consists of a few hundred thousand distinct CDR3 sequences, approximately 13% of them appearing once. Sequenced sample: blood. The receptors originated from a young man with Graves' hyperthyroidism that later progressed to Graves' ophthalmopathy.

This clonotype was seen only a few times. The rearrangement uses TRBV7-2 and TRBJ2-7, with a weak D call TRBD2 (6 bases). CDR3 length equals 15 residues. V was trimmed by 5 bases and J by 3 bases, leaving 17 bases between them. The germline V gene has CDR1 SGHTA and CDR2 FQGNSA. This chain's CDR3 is CASSPSGLLVYEQYF. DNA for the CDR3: TGTGCCAGCAGCCCCTCGGGACTTCTGGTCTACGAGCAGTACTTC.

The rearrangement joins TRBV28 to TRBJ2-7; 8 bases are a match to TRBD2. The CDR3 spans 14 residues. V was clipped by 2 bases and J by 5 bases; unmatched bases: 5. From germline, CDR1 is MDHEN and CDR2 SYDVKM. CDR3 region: CASSLAGGGDEQYF. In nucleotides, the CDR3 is TGTGCCAGCAGTTTAGCCGGGGGGGGCGACGAGCAGTACTTC.

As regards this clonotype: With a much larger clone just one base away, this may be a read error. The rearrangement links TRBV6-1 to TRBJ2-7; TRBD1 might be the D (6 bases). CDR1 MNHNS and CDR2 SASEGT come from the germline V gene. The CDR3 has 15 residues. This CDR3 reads CAGRPNTGLAYEQYF. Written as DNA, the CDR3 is TGTGCCGGCAGACCAAATACAGGGTTAGCCTACGAGCAGTACTTC.

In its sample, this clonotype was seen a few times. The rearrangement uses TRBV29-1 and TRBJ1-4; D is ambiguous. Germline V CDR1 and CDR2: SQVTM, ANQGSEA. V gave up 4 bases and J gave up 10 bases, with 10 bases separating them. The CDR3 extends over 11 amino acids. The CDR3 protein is CSVGTEGKLFF. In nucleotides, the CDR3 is TGCAGCGTTGGGACGGAAGGAAAACTGTTTTTT.

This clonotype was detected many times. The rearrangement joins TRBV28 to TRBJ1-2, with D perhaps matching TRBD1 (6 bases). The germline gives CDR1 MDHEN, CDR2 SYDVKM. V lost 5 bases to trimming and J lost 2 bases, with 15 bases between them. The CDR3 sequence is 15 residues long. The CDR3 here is CASSATGFGNYGYTF. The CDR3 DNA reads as TGTGCCAGCAGTGCTACAGGGTTTGGAAACTATGGCTACACCTTC.

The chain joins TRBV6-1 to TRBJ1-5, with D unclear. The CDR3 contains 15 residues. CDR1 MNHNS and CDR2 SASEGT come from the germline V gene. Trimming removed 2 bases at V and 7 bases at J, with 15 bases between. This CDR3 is CASSESWVGQQPQHF. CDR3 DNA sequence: TGTGCCAGCAGTGAATCTTGGGTAGGGCAACAGCCCCAGCATTTT.

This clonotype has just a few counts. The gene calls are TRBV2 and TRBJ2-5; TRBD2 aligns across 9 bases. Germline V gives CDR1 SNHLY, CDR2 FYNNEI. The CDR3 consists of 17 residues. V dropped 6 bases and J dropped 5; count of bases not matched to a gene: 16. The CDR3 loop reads CASRDAARGREGETQYF. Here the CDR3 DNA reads TGTGCCAGCAGGGACGCCGCGCGGGGGCGGGAGGGTGAGACCCAGTACTTC. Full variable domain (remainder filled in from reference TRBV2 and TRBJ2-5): EPEVTQTPSHQVTQMGQEVILRCVPISNHLYFYWYRQILGQKVEFLVSFYNNEISEKSEIFDDQFSVERPDGSNFTLKIRSTKLEDSAMYFCASRDAARGREGETQYFGPGTRLLVL.

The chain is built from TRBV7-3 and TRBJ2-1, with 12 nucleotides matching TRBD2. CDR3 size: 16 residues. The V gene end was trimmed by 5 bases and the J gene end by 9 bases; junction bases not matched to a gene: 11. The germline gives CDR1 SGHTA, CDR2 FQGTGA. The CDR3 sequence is CASSLRASGGVGEQFF. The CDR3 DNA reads TGTGCCAGCAGCCTTCGGGCTAGCGGGGGGGTGGGTGAGCAGTTCTTC.

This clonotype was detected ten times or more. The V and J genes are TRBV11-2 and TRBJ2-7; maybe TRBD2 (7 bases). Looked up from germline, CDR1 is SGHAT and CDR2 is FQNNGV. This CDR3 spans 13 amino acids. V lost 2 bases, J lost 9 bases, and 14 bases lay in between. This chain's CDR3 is CASSLFGGPRQYF. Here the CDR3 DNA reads TGTGCCAGCAGCTTATTCGGGGGGCCACGGCAGTACTTC.

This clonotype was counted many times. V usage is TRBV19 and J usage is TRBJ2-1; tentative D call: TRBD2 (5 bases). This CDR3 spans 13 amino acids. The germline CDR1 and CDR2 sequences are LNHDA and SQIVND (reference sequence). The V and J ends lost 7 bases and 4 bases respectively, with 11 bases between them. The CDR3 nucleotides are TGTGCCAGTACCCCCCGGGGTTACAATGAGCAGTTCTTC. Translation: CASTPRGYNEQFF.

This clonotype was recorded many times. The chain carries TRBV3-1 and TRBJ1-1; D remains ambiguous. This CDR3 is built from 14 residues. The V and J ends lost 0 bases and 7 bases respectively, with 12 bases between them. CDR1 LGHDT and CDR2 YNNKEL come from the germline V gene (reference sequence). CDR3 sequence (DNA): TGTGCCAGCAGCCAAGAATCAAGGCTAATTGAAGCTTTCTTT. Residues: CASSQESRLIEAFF.

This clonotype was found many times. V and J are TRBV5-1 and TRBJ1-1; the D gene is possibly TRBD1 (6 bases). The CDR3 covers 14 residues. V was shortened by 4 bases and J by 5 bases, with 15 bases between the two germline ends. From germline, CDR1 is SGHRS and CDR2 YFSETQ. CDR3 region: CASSLTGFGTEAFF. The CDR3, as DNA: TGCGCCAGCAGCCTCACAGGGTTCGGGACTGAAGCTTTCTTT. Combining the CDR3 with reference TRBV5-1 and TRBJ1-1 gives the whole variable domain KAGVTQTPRYLIKTRGQQVTLSCSPISGHRSVSWYQQTPGQGLQFLFEYFSETQRNKGNFPGRFSGRQFSNSRSEMNVSTLELGDSALYLCASSLTGFGTEAFFGQGTRLTVV.

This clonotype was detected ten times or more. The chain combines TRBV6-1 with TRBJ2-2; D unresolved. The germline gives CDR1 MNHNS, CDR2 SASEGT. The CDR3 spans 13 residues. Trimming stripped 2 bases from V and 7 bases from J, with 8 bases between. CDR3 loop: CASSEQVGGELFF. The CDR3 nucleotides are TGTGCCAGCAGTGAACAAGTGGGCGGGGAGCTGTTTTTT.

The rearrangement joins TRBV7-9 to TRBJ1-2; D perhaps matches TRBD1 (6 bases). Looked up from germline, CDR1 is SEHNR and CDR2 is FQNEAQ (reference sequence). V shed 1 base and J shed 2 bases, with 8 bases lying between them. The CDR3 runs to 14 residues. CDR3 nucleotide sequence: TGTGCCAGCAGCTTAGAGGGGGAAAACTATGGCTACACCTTC. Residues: CASSLEGENYGYTF.

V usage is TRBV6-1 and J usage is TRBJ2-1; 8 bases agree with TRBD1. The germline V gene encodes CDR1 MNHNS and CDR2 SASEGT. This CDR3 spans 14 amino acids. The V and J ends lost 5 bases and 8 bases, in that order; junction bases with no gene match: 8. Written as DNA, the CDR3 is TGTGCCAGCAGTTGGGGGCAGGGGGCGTATGAGCAGTTCTTC. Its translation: CASSWGQGAYEQFF.

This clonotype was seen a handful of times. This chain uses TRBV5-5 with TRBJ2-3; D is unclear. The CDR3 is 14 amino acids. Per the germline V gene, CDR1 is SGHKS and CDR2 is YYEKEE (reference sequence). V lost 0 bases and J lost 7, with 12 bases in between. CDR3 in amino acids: CASSLAPSKNTQYF. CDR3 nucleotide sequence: TGTGCCAGCAGCTTGGCCCCGTCGAAAAATACGCAGTATTTT.

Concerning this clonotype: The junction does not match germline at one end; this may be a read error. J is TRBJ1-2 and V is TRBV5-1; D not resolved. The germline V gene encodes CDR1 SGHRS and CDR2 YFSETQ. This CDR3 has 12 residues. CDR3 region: CASRLETDGYTF. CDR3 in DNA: TGCGCCAGCAGGTTGGAGACGGATGGCTACACCTTC.

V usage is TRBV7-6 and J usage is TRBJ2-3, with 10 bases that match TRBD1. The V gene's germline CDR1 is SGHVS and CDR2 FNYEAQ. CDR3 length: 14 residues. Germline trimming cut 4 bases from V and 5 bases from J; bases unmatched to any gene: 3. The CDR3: CASSSGQGLDTQYF. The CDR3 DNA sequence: TGTGCCAGCAGCTCGGGACAGGGGTTAGATACGCAGTATTTT.

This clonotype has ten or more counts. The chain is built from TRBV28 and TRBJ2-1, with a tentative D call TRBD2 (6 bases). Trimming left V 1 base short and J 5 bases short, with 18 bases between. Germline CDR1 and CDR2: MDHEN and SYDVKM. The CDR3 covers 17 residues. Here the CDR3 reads CASSLSAREKYDNEQFF. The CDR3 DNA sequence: TGTGCCAGCAGTTTATCAGCCCGGGAGAAATACGACAATGAGCAGTTCTTC. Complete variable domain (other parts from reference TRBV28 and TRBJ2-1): DVKVTQSSRYLVKRTGEKVFLECVQDMDHENMFWYRQDPGLGLRLIYFSYDVKMKEKGDIPEGYSVSREKKERFSLILESASTNQTSMYLCASSLSAREKYDNEQFFGPGTRLTVL.

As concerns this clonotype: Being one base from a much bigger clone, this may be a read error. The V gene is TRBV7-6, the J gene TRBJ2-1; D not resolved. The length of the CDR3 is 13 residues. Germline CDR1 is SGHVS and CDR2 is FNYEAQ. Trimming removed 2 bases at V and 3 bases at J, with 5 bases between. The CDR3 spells CASSLKGYNEQFF. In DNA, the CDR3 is TGTGCCAGCAGCTTAAAAGGCTACAATGAGCAGTTCTTC.

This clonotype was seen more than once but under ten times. DNA of the CDR3: TGCGCCAGCAGTGAGGATAGCGGGGCGACGGGGGAGCTGTTTTTT. Amino acids: CASSEDSGATGELFF. V is TRBV10-1 and J is TRBJ2-2, with TRBD2 matching 8 bases. The length of the CDR3 is 15 residues. The germline V gene encodes CDR1 WNHNN and CDR2 SYGVQD (reference sequence). The ends lost 2 bases at V and 8 bases at J; junction bases unmatched: 7.

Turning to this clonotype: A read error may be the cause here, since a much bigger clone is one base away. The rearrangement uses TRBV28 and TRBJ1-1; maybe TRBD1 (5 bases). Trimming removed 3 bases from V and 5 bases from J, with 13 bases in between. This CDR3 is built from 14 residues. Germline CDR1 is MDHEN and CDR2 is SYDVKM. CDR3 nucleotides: TGTGCCAGCAGTTTCTCACAGGAATTTACTGAAGCTTTCTTT. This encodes CASSFSQEFTEAFF.

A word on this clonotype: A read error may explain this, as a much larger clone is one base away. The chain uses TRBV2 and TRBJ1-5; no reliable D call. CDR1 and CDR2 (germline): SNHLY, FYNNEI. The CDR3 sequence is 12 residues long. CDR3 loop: CASQASIQPKHF. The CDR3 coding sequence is TGTGCCAGCCAAGCAAGTATCCAGCCCAAGCATTTT.

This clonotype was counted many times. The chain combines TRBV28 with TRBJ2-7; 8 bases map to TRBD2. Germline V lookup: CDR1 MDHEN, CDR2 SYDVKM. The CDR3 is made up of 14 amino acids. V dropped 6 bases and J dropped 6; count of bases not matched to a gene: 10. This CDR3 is CASRTGTSPREQYF. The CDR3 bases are TGTGCCAGCAGAACCGGGACTAGTCCTCGCGAGCAGTACTTC.

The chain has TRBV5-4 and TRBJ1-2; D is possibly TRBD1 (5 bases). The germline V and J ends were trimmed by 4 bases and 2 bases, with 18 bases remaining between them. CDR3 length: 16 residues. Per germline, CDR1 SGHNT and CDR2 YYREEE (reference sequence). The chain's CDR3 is CASSRGGAGPNYGYTF. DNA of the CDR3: TGTGCCAGCAGCCGCGGCGGGGCAGGGCCGAACTATGGCTACACCTTC.

The CDR3: CASSEESAGVETQYF. CDR3 bases: TGTGCCAGCAGTGAAGAGTCAGCGGGTGTGGAGACCCAGTACTTC. This sequence joins TRBV6-1 and TRBJ2-5, with a possible D match to TRBD2 (6 bases). Germline lookup yields CDR1 MNHNS and CDR2 SASEGT. The CDR3 length is 15 residues. The ends were cut back, 1 base at V and 5 bases at J, with 14 bases in the middle.

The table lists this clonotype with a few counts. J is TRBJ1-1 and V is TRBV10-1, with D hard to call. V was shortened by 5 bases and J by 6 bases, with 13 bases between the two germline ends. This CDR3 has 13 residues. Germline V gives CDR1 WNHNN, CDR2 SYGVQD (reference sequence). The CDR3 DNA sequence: TGCGCCAGCAGTCATACTGCGGCCTCTGAAGCTTTCTTT. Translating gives CASSHTAASEAFF.

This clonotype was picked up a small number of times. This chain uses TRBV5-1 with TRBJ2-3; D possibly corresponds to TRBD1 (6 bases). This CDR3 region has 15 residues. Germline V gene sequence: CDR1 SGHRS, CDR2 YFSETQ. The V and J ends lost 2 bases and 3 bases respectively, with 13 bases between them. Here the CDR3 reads CASSLKDRPTDTQYF. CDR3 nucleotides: TGCGCCAGCAGCTTAAAGGACAGACCGACAGATACGCAGTATTTT.

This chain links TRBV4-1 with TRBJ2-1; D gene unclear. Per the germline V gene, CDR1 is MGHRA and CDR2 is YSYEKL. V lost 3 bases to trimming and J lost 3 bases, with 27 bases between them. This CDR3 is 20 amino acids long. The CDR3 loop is CASSHPYRRVLASGYNEQFF. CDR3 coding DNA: TGCGCCAGCAGCCACCCCTATCGTAGGGTCCTCGCGAGTGGCTACAATGAGCAGTTCTTC.

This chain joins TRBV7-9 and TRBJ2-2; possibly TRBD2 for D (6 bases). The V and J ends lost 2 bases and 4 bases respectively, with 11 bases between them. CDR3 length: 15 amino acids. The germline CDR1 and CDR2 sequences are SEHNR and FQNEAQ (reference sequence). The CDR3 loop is CASSLRDSSTGELFF. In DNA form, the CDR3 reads TGTGCCAGCAGCTTAAGGGACTCGTCCACCGGGGAGCTGTTTTTT.

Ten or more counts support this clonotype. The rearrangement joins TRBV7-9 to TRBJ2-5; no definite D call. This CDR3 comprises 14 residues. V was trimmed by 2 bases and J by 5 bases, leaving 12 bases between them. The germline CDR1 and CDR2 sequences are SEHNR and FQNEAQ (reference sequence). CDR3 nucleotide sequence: TGTGCCAGCAGCTTATATAGCCCCTGGGAGACCCAGTACTTC. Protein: CASSLYSPWETQYF.